This TCR beta chain came from a study of T cell responses to AZD1222 COVID-19 vaccine. Germline-derived CDR1 and CDR2 are SGHVS and FNYEAQ. V trimming: 5 bases; J trimming: 9 bases; junction bases outside the gene matches: 18. The CDR3 is made up of 16 amino acids. General study results and limits: Increases in Spike-specific TCR breadth and depth were seen after two AZD1222 doses. The number of AZD1222 recipients seropositive at baseline was only five to seven. Reportedly, close to half of spike-specific TCRs are directed against unmutated variant regions. White British donors predominated, females outnumbered males, and clonal diversity was possibly underestimated.

The assay was immunoSEQ multiplex PCR, and TCRdb's table has in-frame clones only and misses some. This sample has tens of thousands of clones, with roughly 80% found just once. A remark on this clone: Its antigen is unknown.

The chain joins TRBV7-6 to TRBJ2-5; TRBD1 aligns across 7 bases. This clonotype was obtained from an adult who received the MenACWY meningococcal vaccine as a control. This material consisted of peripheral blood, taken 28 days after the second dose of the MenACWY control vaccine. CDR3 DNA: TGTGCCAGCAGCCCAAACCCGGGACAGACGACCGGGGCCCAGTACTTC. Amino acids: CASSPNPGQTTGAQYF.